These T cell receptor beta chains were read from a single sample in a study of vaccination and CD4 T cells after COVID-19. These TCRs' antigens remain unknown. MiXCR was run by TCRdb on the PCR reads, yielding one entry per CDR3 protein. Among roughly 7,000 distinct CDR3 sequences, 66% were seen once, and the ten largest hold over 20%. Sequenced input: CD4+ T cells from blood, cultured in vitro. Every receptor here comes from a human donor who had recovered from COVID-19. CDR3s include the opening cysteine and the closing phenylalanine or tryptophan.

j_call: TRBJ1-1; v_call: TRBV5-4; cdr3_aa: CASSFLQTVTEAFF
j_call: TRBJ2-3; v_call: TRBV24-1; cdr3_aa: CATSVPGTGADTQYF
j_call: TRBJ1-1; v_call: TRBV6-2/TRBV6-3; cdr3_aa: CASSYHSRANTEAFF
j_call: TRBJ2-5; v_call: TRBV24-1; cdr3_aa: CATSEASDRGLDQETQYF
j_call: TRBJ1-2; v_call: TRBV9; cdr3_aa: CASSVAGSFYGYTF
j_call: TRBJ2-1; v_call: TRBV20-1; cdr3_aa: CSAELPSGGSYNEQFF
j_call: TRBJ1-2; v_call: TRBV7-2; cdr3_aa: CASSQTVLYGYTF
j_call: TRBJ1-5; v_call: TRBV6-1; cdr3_aa: CASSQFGAQNQPQHF
j_call: TRBJ1-5; v_call: TRBV21-1; cdr3_aa: CASSKATTDRESNQPQHF
j_call: TRBJ1-2; v_call: TRBV20-1; cdr3_aa: CSARVSRGNYGYTF
j_call: TRBJ2-2; v_call: TRBV2; cdr3_aa: CATRKGGNTGELFF
j_call: TRBJ1-2; v_call: TRBV27; cdr3_aa: CASKPNRDPNLNYGYTF
j_call: TRBJ1-1; v_call: TRBV27; cdr3_aa: CASSPRQGANTEAFF
j_call: TRBJ1-6; v_call: TRBV6-1; cdr3_aa: CASSRGQGESPLHF
j_call: TRBJ2-2; v_call: TRBV6-1; cdr3_aa: CASVQREGYTGELFF
j_call: TRBJ2-5; v_call: TRBV6-2/TRBV6-3; cdr3_aa: CASSPQQGRGETQYF
j_call: TRBJ1-2; v_call: TRBV20-1; cdr3_aa: CSATRQGNYGYTF
j_call: TRBJ1-5; v_call: TRBV19; cdr3_aa: CASRSALSNQPQHF